Listed below are T cell receptor beta chains from one sample, sequenced in a study of PD-1 blockade in classical Hodgkin lymphoma. The repertoire was sequenced with immunoSEQ multiplex PCR; TCRdb's copy has only in-frame clones and lacks some. The sample lists 64,000 or so clones, about 90% occurring once. Source: peripheral blood mononuclear cells (PBMCs), taken before the fourth cycle of nivolumab. The receptors stem from a human donor with classical Hodgkin lymphoma. The CDR3 runs from the conserved cysteine through the conserved F or W. A D gene is named only where the DNA matches it firmly. Clone size is given for some rows only: seen once, a few or many times, or a class if the clone is expanded.

j_call v_call cdr3_length clone_size d_call cdr3_nt cdr3_aa
TRBJ1-2 TRBV29-1 16 once TRBD1 TGCAGCGTTGCGTCAGGACAGGGGACAGGGTTCGATGGCTACACCTTC CSVASGQGTGFDGYTF
TRBJ2-1 TRBV19 18 . . TGTGCCAGTAGTATAGATTGGTCAAGCGGTGGTCTATACAATGAGCAGTTCTTC CASSIDWSSGGLYNEQFF
TRBJ1-6 TRBV4-1 14 few . TGCGCCAGCAGCCGGGACCCTCCTAATTCACCCCTCCACTTT CASSRDPPNSPLHF
TRBJ1-2 TRBV7-6 14 . . TGTGCCAGCAGCCCAACTTGGCAGTCCTATGGCTACACCTTC CASSPTWQSYGYTF
TRBJ2-1 TRBV2 13 . . TGTGCCACCACCTCTAGCTCCTACAATGAGCAGTTCTTC CATTSSSYNEQFF
TRBJ1-6 TRBV6-5 15 . . TGTGCCAGCAGTTACTCAACGGACTCAGTTTCACCCCTCCACTTT CASSYSTDSVSPLHF
TRBJ2-5 TRBV19 14 . . TGTGCCAGTAGTATTCCGGGGCAAACGGAGACCCAGTACTTC CASSIPGQTETQYF
TRBJ2-3 TRBV6-5 11 . . TGTGCCAGCACGTGGAGAGATACGCAGTATTTT CASTWRDTQYF
TRBJ2-1 TRBV7-9 16 once TRBD2 TGTGCCAGCAGCCCCCAGGAGCTAGCGGGGGTCAATGAGCAGTTCTTC CASSPQELAGVNEQFF
TRBJ2-6 TRBV30 19 . . TGTGCCTGGAGTGGTTCTGGTATAAGGGGACTCTCTGGGGCCAACGTCCTGACTTTC CAWSGSGIRGLSGANVLTF
TRBJ1-2 TRBV7-9 15 . . TGTGCCAGCAGCTTAGGGCGGGCGAATTCTTATGGCTACACCTTC CASSLGRANSYGYTF
TRBJ1-2 TRBV4-1 18 . . TGCGCCAGCAGCCAAGGGGGGCAGGGAGGGACAAATCACCGGGGCTACACCTTC CASSQGGQGGTNHRGYTF
TRBJ2-5 TRBV2 14 . TRBD2 TGTGCCGGACGAGGACTAGCGGGGGTAGAGACCCAGTACTTC CAGRGLAGVETQYF
TRBJ1-5 TRBV4-1 15 . TRBD1 TGCGCCAGCAGCCAAGCTACAGGGGTAAATCAGCCCCAGCATTTT CASSQATGVNQPQHF
TRBJ2-7 TRBV7-8 13 . . TGTGCCAGCATCGAAGGGCAAACCTACGAGCAGTACTTC CASIEGQTYEQYF
TRBJ2-7 TRBV13 13 . TRBD2 TGTGCCAGCAGCTTACGGTTAGCGGGTGAGCAGTACTTC CASSLRLAGEQYF
TRBJ1-2 TRBV6-5 13 . . TGTGCCAGCAGTGCCGGACGGCCCTATGGCTACACCTTC CASSAGRPYGYTF
TRBJ2-2 TRBV18 15 once . TGTGCCAGCTCACCCTCCTCCCGGGTCCCCGGGGAGCTGTTTTTT CASSPSSRVPGELFF
TRBJ2-2 TRBV7-3 14 . . TGTGCCAGCAGCTTAACTGCAGGTCCCGGGGAGCTGTTTTTT CASSLTAGPGELFF
TRBJ1-2 TRBV6-1 12 . . TGTGCCAGCAGTGAACACCTCAGAGGCTACACCTTC CASSEHLRGYTF
TRBJ1-2 TRBV27 13 . . TGTGCCAGCAGTAAAACAGGGATATATGGCTACACCTTC CASSKTGIYGYTF
TRBJ2-1 TRBV11-3 13 . . TGTGCCAGCAGCTTAGACCGAACAAATGAGCAGTTCTTC CASSLDRTNEQFF
TRBJ2-7 TRBV5-6 17 . . TGTGCCAGCAGCCCGGACAAAAGGGGTAATCGAGACTACGAGCAGTACTTC CASSPDKRGNRDYEQYF
TRBJ1-2 TRBV6-5 15 . . TGTGCCAGCACCCAACCTATCCGACGGACGTGGGGCTACACCTTC CASTQPIRRTWGYTF
TRBJ2-1 TRBV21-1 17 few . TGTGCCAGCAGCAATTGGGTGAGGCCCAGCTCCTACAATGAGCAGTTCTTC CASSNWVRPSSYNEQFF
TRBJ1-2 TRBV7-2 13 . . TGTGCCAGCAGCCCCACCGGGGGCCGAGGCTACACCTTC CASSPTGGRGYTF
TRBJ2-4 TRBV12-5 14 . . TGTGCTAGTGGTTTAGGGGGTACCAAAAACATTCAGTACTTC CASGLGGTKNIQYF
TRBJ1-3 TRBV12-5 14 few . TGTGCTAGTGGAGTTGGGGGCAATGGAAACACCATATATTTT CASGVGGNGNTIYF
TRBJ2-1 TRBV5-1 13 . TRBD2 TGCGCCAGTAAAGGGACTACCTACAATGAGCAGTTCTTC CASKGTTYNEQFF
TRBJ1-1 TRBV30 14 few . TGTGCCTGGATTTGGCGGGGGCGTAACACTGAAGCTTTCTTT CAWIWRGRNTEAFF
TRBJ1-1 TRBV6-1 13 . . TGTGCCAGCAGTGAGGCAGGGAACACTGAAGCTTTCTTT CASSEAGNTEAFF
TRBJ2-3 TRBV16 12 . . TGTGCCAGCAGCCCCGGGTCAGATACGCAGTATTTT CASSPGSDTQYF
TRBJ2-5 TRBV5-1 15 . . TGCGCCAGCAGCTTGGATGTTAGGGTGGAAGAGACCCAGTACTTC CASSLDVRVEETQYF
TRBJ1-1 TRBV29-1 13 . TRBD1 TGCAGCGTTACCACAGGGGGAAACACTGAAGCTTTCTTT CSVTTGGNTEAFF
TRBJ2-7 TRBV7-8 14 . TRBD1 TGTGCCAGCAGTCCAGGACAGGGGGGCTACGAGCAGTACTTC CASSPGQGGYEQYF
TRBJ2-5 TRBV18 15 . . TGTGCCAGCTCACTCGATCTCGGGGGCCAAGAGACCCAGTACTTC CASSLDLGGQETQYF
TRBJ2-3 TRBV7-6 16 . TRBD2 TGTGCCAGCAGCTTAGGCGGGGGGGACTACACAGATACGCAGTATTTT CASSLGGGDYTDTQYF
TRBJ1-4 TRBV19 13 . . TGTGCCAGTAGTGGTCGAGGGGGTGAAAAACTGTTTTTT CASSGRGGEKLFF
TRBJ1-4 TRBV10-2 15 . . TGCGCCAGCAGCAGCAGGGTGGTGGGGGCCTTAGGACTGTTTTTT CASSSRVVGALGLFF
TRBJ1-2 TRBV7-9 13 . . TGTGCCAGCAGCGGGGGGACAATGCCTGGCTACACCTTC CASSGGTMPGYTF